This T cell receptor (beta chain) was recovered during a study of regulatory T cells in long-lasting Graves disease. Described time point: newly diagnosed GD, antithyroid drugs for less than 3 months. Construction of the TCR library relied on RNA isolated from PBMCs. The CDR3 contains 14 residues. Germline CDR1 is DFQATT and CDR2 is SNEGSKA (reference sequence). Trimming at V came to 3 bases and at J to 6 bases, leaving 6 bases not matched to a gene. CDR3-region Arm-PCR and iRepertoire HTBI primers produced the TCR beta libraries. TCRdb independently ran MiXCR on the multiplex PCR reads; one entry per CDR3 protein. The sample includes about 530,000 distinct CDR3 sequences, 15% to 20% seen only once; the top ten take approximately 25%. This clonotype was seen repeatedly, ten times or more. This sample also belongs to another study, concerning T cells in Graves' hyperthyroidism and ophthalmopathy.

This clonotype was obtained from a woman aged 35-60 years with Graves disease. The V call is TRBV20-1, the J call TRBJ2-2, with 8 bases identical to TRBD2. The specimen was peripheral blood mononuclear cells (PBMCs), collected at new diagnosis, from a patient treated with antithyroid drugs. CDR3 amino acids: CSARNFGGAGELFF. The CDR3, as DNA: TGCAGTGCTAGGAACTTCGGGGGGGCCGGGGAGCTGTTTTTT.